This TCR beta chain was sequenced for a study of T cell responses to AZD1222 COVID-19 vaccine. General study findings and limits: Repertoire sampling happened only post peak T cell response.

Profiled with immunoSEQ multiplex PCR; TCRdb holds only in-frame clones, not every one. The table shows about 260,000 clones, with 85% to 95% occurring only once. Note on this clone: Its antigen is unidentified.

The CDR3 runs 14 residues. V lost 3 bases and J lost 0, with 9 bases in between. The germline V gene encodes CDR1 SNHLY and CDR2 FYNNEI. This sequence joins TRBV2 and TRBJ2-7; D gene ambiguous. Sequencing used peripheral blood, obtained on day 0 of AZD1222 vaccination. This receptor was obtained from an adult in good health. CDR3 sequence (DNA): TGTGCCAGCAGTGACGAGTTCCGCTCCTACGAGCAGTACTTC. Translated, it gives CASSDEFRSYEQYF.